These 15 T cell receptor beta chains share one sample of origin, sequenced in a study of T cell repertoires in cytomegalovirus infection. TCRdb analysed the reads with MiXCR anew, one entry per CDR3 protein. The table has around 280,000 distinct CDR3 sequences, approximately 15% seen once. Input material: PBMCs. The receptors originated from a human donor in good health (CMV status not recorded). Some clones in this sample may be carry-over from other donors' samples.

This chain uses TRBV20-1 with TRBJ2-5, with 8 bases fitting TRBD1. Germline V gene lookup returns CDR1 DFQATT and CDR2 SNEGSKA (reference sequence). The CDR3 has 16 residues. J gave up 5 bases and V 0 bases, and 11 bases lay outside the gene matches. CDR3: CSARDIRGQGRETQYF. CDR3 nucleotide sequence: TGCAGTGCTAGAGATATTCGAGGACAGGGACGGGAGACCCAGTACTTC.

This clonotype came up many times. J is TRBJ2-5 and V is TRBV7-8, with D possibly TRBD2 on 5 matching bases. Germline lookup yields CDR1 SGHVS and CDR2 FQNEAQ. V lost 5 bases and J lost 8, with 15 bases in between. There are 13 residues in the CDR3. This CDR3 reads CASSNTRSGTQYF. CDR3 in DNA: TGTGCCAGCAGCAATACTAGATCGGGAACCCAGTACTTC.

This clonotype has ten or more counts. The J gene is TRBJ1-1, the V gene TRBV7-2, with D uncertain. V was cut by 4 bases and J by 4 bases, with 10 bases left in between. This CDR3 contains 13 residues. Germline V gene data show CDR1 as SGHTA and CDR2 as FQGNSA. DNA for the CDR3: TGTGCCAGCAGCTCCCAAGGGAGCACTGAAGCTTTCTTT. Its translation is CASSSQGSTEAFF.

Many counts were recorded for this clonotype. In DNA, the CDR3 is TGTGCCAGCAAAGGAGGAGAGACCCAGTACTTC. Protein: CASKGGETQYF. V is TRBV2 and J is TRBJ2-5; D may be TRBD2 (5 bases). Germline V gene sequence: CDR1 SNHLY, CDR2 FYNNEI. The CDR3 totals 11 residues. V lost 7 bases, J lost 4 bases, and 7 bases lay in between.

This clonotype has a count of ten or more. The J gene is TRBJ2-1, the V gene TRBV7-2; 13 nucleotides align to TRBD2. CDR3 length: 19 residues. Germline V gene lookup returns CDR1 SGHTA and CDR2 FQGNSA. V shed 5 bases and J 0 bases; nucleotides not matched to a gene: 10. CDR3 in DNA: TGTGCCAGCAGCCGTCGTGGGACTAGCGGGGCGAGCTCCTACAATGAGCAGTTCTTC. It is translated as CASSRRGTSGASSYNEQFF.

This clonotype was recorded at least ten times. The chain employs TRBV7-7 and TRBJ2-1; no reliable D call. Germline V gene data show CDR1 as SSHAT and CDR2 as FNYEAQ (reference sequence). The CDR3 contains 14 residues. Trimming took 1 base from V and 3 from J, leaving 7 bases between them. The DNA for the CDR3 is TGTGCCAGCAGCTTAGGGCCCCTCTACAATGAGCAGTTCTTC. Its protein is CASSLGPLYNEQFF.

This clonotype was seen more than once but under ten times. The V call is TRBV5-4, the J call TRBJ2-1; no firm D call. The CDR3 consists of 15 residues. Per germline, CDR1 SGHNT and CDR2 YYREEE (reference sequence). The V and J ends lost 3 bases and 6 bases respectively, with 16 bases between them. The CDR3 region is CASSSLRPVSNEQFF. In DNA form, the CDR3 reads TGTGCCAGCAGCTCGCTTCGACCCGTCTCCAATGAGCAGTTCTTC.

This clonotype has at least ten counts. The genes are TRBV20-1 and TRBJ2-4; the match to TRBD1 covers 10 bases. Germline CDR1 is DFQATT and CDR2 is SNEGSKA (reference sequence). CDR3 size: 20 residues. Trimming removed 1 base from V and 0 bases from J; junction bases left unmatched: 15. The CDR3 bases are TGCAGTGCTAGAGTTTTACCGGGACAGGGGAAAAGTTTAGCCAAAAACATTCAGTACTTC. As protein: CSARVLPGQGKSLAKNIQYF.

Only a few counts were recorded for this clonotype. The V gene is TRBV6-6, the J gene TRBJ2-5; D remains unclear. The CDR3 extends over 14 amino acids. In germline, CDR1 is MNHNY, CDR2 SVGAGI (reference sequence). Trimming removed 5 bases at V and 2 bases at J, with 12 bases between. CDR3 in DNA: TGTGCCAGCAGTACCCTGGGTGGACAAGAGACCCAGTACTTC. Protein sequence: CASSTLGGQETQYF.

The chain links TRBV6-8 to TRBJ2-7; 12 bases align to TRBD2. V was clipped by 0 bases and J by 10 bases; unmatched bases: 7. The CDR3 loop spans 15 amino acids. CDR1 is MNHGY and CDR2 is SAAAGT in the germline V gene. CDR3 loop: CASSYSTSGGEEQYF. Written as DNA, the CDR3 is TGTGCCAGCAGTTACTCGACTAGCGGGGGTGAGGAACAGTACTTC.

Only a few counts were recorded for this clonotype. The chain employs TRBV18 and TRBJ2-1, with 7 nucleotides matching TRBD2. The germline gives CDR1 KGHSH, CDR2 LQKENI. Trimming cost V 10 bases and J 2 bases; bases outside gene matches: 8. CDR3 size: 14 residues. Here the CDR3 DNA reads TGTGCCACTTGGCCTAGCGGAACCTACAATGAGCAGTTCTTC. It encodes CATWPSGTYNEQFF.

This clonotype came up many times. The V call is TRBV7-6, the J call TRBJ2-5; the D is unclear. The V and J ends lost 1 base and 5 bases respectively, with 5 bases between them. Germline-derived CDR1 and CDR2 are SGHVS and FNYEAQ. This CDR3 has 12 residues. The CDR3 spells CASSLGWETQYF. CDR3 nucleotide sequence: TGTGCCAGCAGCTTAGGCTGGGAGACCCAGTACTTC.

This clonotype was recorded many times. The chain carries TRBV20-1 and TRBJ2-1; TRBD2 is a possible D gene (6 bases). Germline lookup yields CDR1 DFQATT and CDR2 SNEGSKA (reference sequence). The CDR3 runs 14 residues. Trimming left V 6 bases short and J 7 bases short, with 19 bases between. CDR3 sequence (DNA): TGCAGTGCACCGGACTATCGGAGGGGTAATGAGCAGTTCTTC. Translating it yields CSAPDYRRGNEQFF.

This clonotype appeared many times. The chain has TRBV11-2 and TRBJ1-3, with D perhaps matching TRBD1 (5 bases). The CDR3 has 15 residues. The V and J ends lost 5 bases and 3 bases respectively, with 14 bases between them. Germline V gene sequence: CDR1 SGHAT, CDR2 FQNNGV. The CDR3, as DNA: TGTGCCAGCAGCCCAACATCAGGGTTTGGAAACACCATATATTTT. Its translation is CASSPTSGFGNTIYF.

The chain joins TRBV20-1 to TRBJ2-1; 16 bases are shared with TRBD2. The CDR3 consists of 16 residues. Germline V lookup: CDR1 DFQATT, CDR2 SNEGSKA (reference sequence). V trimming: 4 bases; J trimming: 9 bases; junction bases outside the gene matches: 9. The CDR3 nucleotides are TGCAGTGCTACCCACCGGGGACTAGCGGGGGGGGGTGAGCAGTTCTTC. Its translation is CSATHRGLAGGGEQFF.